The T cell receptor beta chain under discussion was sequenced for a study of shared clonotypes between healthy human individuals. The assay was immunoSEQ multiplex PCR, and TCRdb's table has in-frame clones only and misses some. The table shows some 2,100,000 clones, with 90% to 96% occurring only once. V was cut by 6 bases and J by 6 bases, with 12 bases left in between. The CDR3 is 12 residues long. Germline V gene lookup returns CDR1 ENHRY and CDR2 SYGVKD. Sequencing used naive CD4+ T cells sorted from blood. Subset: CD45RA+ positively selected. The gene calls are TRBV10-3 and TRBJ2-7; D is possibly TRBD1 (5 bases). The source of this sequence is a man aged 18 to 29 in good health. CDR3: CAISNQGSEQYF. The CDR3 bases are TGTGCCATCAGCAACCAGGGCAGCGAGCAGTACTTC.